This record concerns one TCR beta chain sequence. The data stem from a study of blood T cell repertoires in COVID-19. Study details: The samples span acute and convalescent COVID-19 from the United States, Italy and Spain.

Method: immunoSEQ multiplex PCR; TCRdb's copy keeps in-frame clones and lacks some. The data contain roughly 68,000 clones, over 75% of them singletons. CDR3 length: 17 residues. CDR1 is LNHDA, CDR2 SQIVND, per germline (reference sequence). Losses at the gene ends were 7 bases for V and 5 bases for J; bases not matched to a gene: 13. The chain recombines TRBV19 with TRBJ2-5; 13 bases fit TRBD2. The receptor was isolated from a man between 50 and 59 years old with acute or convalescent COVID-19. Sequencing used peripheral blood. The CDR3 sequence is CASTNPPLAGGRETQYF. CDR3 bases: TGTGCCAGTACCAACCCCCCACTAGCGGGGGGGCGGGAGACCCAGTACTTC.